The rows below give T cell receptor beta chains drawn from one sample of a study of T cells in localized non-small cell lung cancer. TCRdb's copy holds only in-frame clones and misses some; the assay was immunoSEQ multiplex PCR. The table has tens of thousands of clones, about 90% seen once. The sample in question was peripheral blood, obtained before any cancer treatment. The receptors derive from a man aged 40 to 70 with stage I squamous cell lung carcinoma. The CDR3 runs from the conserved cysteine through the conserved F or W. The order of the fields is D gene, V gene, J gene, clone size, CDR3 DNA, CDR3 protein. D genes are given only for firm matches. Rows may omit the clone size; those that give it use once, few, many or a size class.

NA,TRBV6-6,TRBJ2-6,NA,TGTGCCAGCAGTTACTTGTACTTCTCTGGGGCCAACGTCCTGACTTTC,CASSYLYFSGANVLTF
TRBD1,TRBV5-5,TRBJ2-7,NA,TGTGCCAGCAGCTTGGAGGGACAGGGGGTCCCCTACGAGCAGTACTTC,CASSLEGQGVPYEQYF
NA,TRBV11-3,TRBJ1-1,once,TGTGCCAGCAGCGCTGGACGATTGAACACTGAAGCTTTCTTT,CASSAGRLNTEAFF
TRBD1,TRBV7-7,TRBJ2-1,NA,TGTGCTAGCAGCAAAGACAGGGGCAATGAGCAGTTCTTC,CASSKDRGNEQFF
NA,TRBV15,TRBJ1-4,once,TGTGCCACCAGCAAGGGCCAGAAGGAAAACTATGAAAAACTGTTTTTT,CATSKGQKENYEKLFF
NA,TRBV7-6,TRBJ2-3,NA,TGTGCCAGCAGCTTCGGCCAGAGGGTGACAGATACGCAGTATTTT,CASSFGQRVTDTQYF
NA,TRBV7-9,TRBJ2-1,few,TGTGCCAGCAGCCCCCTCCGAGGGCGGAATGAGCAGTTCTTC,CASSPLRGRNEQFF
TRBD2,TRBV5-1,TRBJ2-1,NA,TGCGCCAGCAGCTTGGGACTAGCGGGTAACAATGAGCAGTTCTTC,CASSLGLAGNNEQFF
TRBD2,TRBV28,TRBJ2-7,once,TGTGCCAGCAGTCTATCCGGGACTAGCGGGAGTTGGTACGAGCAGTACTTC,CASSLSGTSGSWYEQYF
NA,TRBV29-1,TRBJ2-2,NA,TGCAGCGTTGAGGGTGCCGGGGCCGGGGAGCTGTTTTTT,CSVEGAGAGELFF
TRBD1,TRBV19,TRBJ1-1,NA,TGTGCCAGTAGGAAGGCCCAGGGACAGTTGAACACTGAAGCTTTCTTT,CASRKAQGQLNTEAFF
NA,TRBV6-1,TRBJ2-2,NA,TGTGCCAGCGGAGGGACCCGAGGTGGGGAGCTGTTTTTT,CASGGTRGGELFF
NA,TRBV28,TRBJ2-1,once,TGTGCCAGCAGTACGCCTCAACAGGATGAGCAGTTCTTC,CASSTPQQDEQFF
NA,TRBV6-5,TRBJ1-5,once,TGTGCCAGCAGCAGAGACACCTATTCCAATCAGCCCCAGCATTTT,CASSRDTYSNQPQHF